The 15 T cell receptor beta chains reported below all come from one sample, sequenced in a study of blood T cell repertoires in COVID-19. Some clones are missing from TCRdb's copy, which holds only in-frame ones; the method was immunoSEQ multiplex PCR. The sample records over 100,000 clones, 84% being singletons. Material for sequencing was peripheral blood. The receptor source for this set is a woman older than 75 with active or convalescent COVID-19.

V and J are TRBV28 and TRBJ1-2; perhaps TRBD1 as D (6 bases). The V gene lost 6 bases and the J gene lost 6 bases, with 14 bases spanning the gap. Per the germline V gene, CDR1 is MDHEN and CDR2 is SYDVKM. The CDR3 contains 13 residues. CDR3 sequence (DNA): TGTGCCAGCAGACAACAGGGTAAAGATGGCTACACCTTC. Residues: CASRQQGKDGYTF.

This clone showed up just once. This chain connects TRBV27 to TRBJ2-4, with a tentative D call TRBD1 (5 bases). Germline-derived CDR1 and CDR2 are MNHEY and SMNVEV (reference sequence). This CDR3 is built from 15 residues. Trimming cost V 11 bases and J 0 bases, with 17 bases left between them. This CDR3 reads CASRPEGAAKNIQYF. CDR3 nucleotides: TGTGCCTCCCGCCCTGAAGGGGCAGCCAAAAACATTCAGTACTTC.

The chain carries TRBV3-1 (or the pseudogene TRBV3-2) and TRBJ2-7; no reliable D call. The CDR3 spans 14 residues. The germline V gene has CDR1 LGHDT and CDR2 YNNKEL (reference sequence). Trimming removed 0 bases from V and 2 bases from J, with 8 bases in between. CDR3 DNA: TGTGCCAGCAGCCAAGATATAATTACCTACGAGCAGTACTTC. Translation: CASSQDIITYEQYF.

J is TRBJ1-2 and V is TRBV9, with D hard to call. The CDR3 is 16 residues long. Per germline, CDR1 SGDLS and CDR2 YYNGEE. V was cut by 4 bases and J by 4 bases, with 20 bases left in between. Here the CDR3 DNA reads TGTGCCAGCAGCCCTAGCGGTGGGATCCCCTTCTATGGCTACACCTTC. The encoded protein is CASSPSGGIPFYGYTF.

This chain uses TRBV7-9 with TRBJ2-3, with 10 bases identical to TRBD2. The CDR3 totals 16 residues. Germline V gives CDR1 SEHNR, CDR2 FQNEAQ (reference sequence). V was pared by 2 bases and J by 0 bases, with 2 bases of the junction left unmatched. The CDR3 sequence is CASSLLAGVSTDTQYF. The CDR3 DNA reads TGTGCCAGCAGCTTACTAGCGGGAGTAAGCACAGATACGCAGTATTTT. Filled out from reference TRBV7-9 and TRBJ2-3, the complete variable domain reads DTGVSQNPRHKITKRGQNVTFRCDPISEHNRLYWYRQTLGQGPEFLTYFQNEAQLEKSRLLSDRFSAERPKGSFSTLEIQRTEQGDSAMYLCASSLLAGVSTDTQYFGPGTRLTVL.

The chain is built from TRBV7-8 and TRBJ1-4; a possible D gene is TRBD1 (6 bases). V gave up 3 bases and J gave up 7 bases, with 9 bases separating them. The germline gives CDR1 SGHVS, CDR2 FQNEAQ. The CDR3 contains 13 residues. The CDR3 DNA is TGTGCCAGCAGCTTTGGACAGCTTGAAAAACTGTTTTTT. Protein sequence: CASSFGQLEKLFF.

The chain links TRBV10-3 to TRBJ2-1; maybe TRBD1 (5 bases). The CDR3 sequence is 13 residues long. Germline V gives CDR1 ENHRY, CDR2 SYGVKD. Trimming shortened V by 3 bases and J by 3 bases, and 6 bases separated the two germline ends. CDR3 DNA: TGTGCCATCAGTGACAGGGACTACAATGAGCAGTTCTTC. It specifies CAISDRDYNEQFF.

This clone was seen a few times. The chain carries TRBV18 and TRBJ2-7; 12 nucleotides line up with TRBD1. The V and J ends lost 6 bases and 7 bases, in that order; junction bases with no gene match: 13. This CDR3 is built from 16 residues. In germline, CDR1 is KGHSH, CDR2 LQKENI. The CDR3 region is CASSLSPGTGGKEQYF. The DNA for the CDR3 is TGTGCCAGCTCTCTCTCCCCCGGGACAGGGGGCAAAGAGCAGTACTTC. Combining the CDR3 with reference TRBV18 and TRBJ2-7 gives the whole variable domain NAGVMQNPRHLVRRRGQEARLRCSPMKGHSHVYWYRQLPEEGLKFMVYLQKENIIDESGMPKERFSAEFPKEGPSILRIQQVVRGDSAAYFCASSLSPGTGGKEQYFGPGTRLTVT.

V and J are TRBV18 and TRBJ1-1; D might be TRBD1 (5 bases). The germline CDR1 and CDR2 sequences are KGHSH and LQKENI. The CDR3 covers 15 residues. V was cut by 0 bases and J by 3 bases, with 11 bases left in between. CDR3 DNA: TGTGCCAGCTCACCACCGTGGCAGGGTTACACTGAAGCTTTCTTT. It translates to CASSPPWQGYTEAFF.

J is TRBJ1-1 and V is TRBV10-3, with no clear D. Trimming removed 8 bases from V and 3 bases from J, with 16 bases in between. CDR3 size: 14 residues. The germline CDR1 and CDR2 sequences are ENHRY and SYGVKD. For the CDR3, the DNA is TGTGCCATCCGCTGGGCCAACTCTCACACTGAAGCTTTCTTT. Translated, it gives CAIRWANSHTEAFF.

This sequence joins TRBV19 and TRBJ1-5; no firm D call. The CDR3 contains 13 residues. CDR1 and CDR2 (germline): LNHDA, SQIVND (reference sequence). With 3 bases removed from V and 4 bases from J, the gap between germline ends came to 7 bases. The CDR3 nucleotides read TGTGCCAGTAGTATTGAGAGGAATCAGCCCCAGCATTTT. Its protein product is CASSIERNQPQHF.

This clone was found once. The chain has TRBV25-1 and TRBJ2-7; 12 nucleotides align to TRBD1. V lost 4 bases to trimming and J lost 6 bases; unmatched junction nucleotides: 7. Germline-derived CDR1 and CDR2 are MGHDK and SYGVNS. The CDR3 length is 15 residues. DNA of the CDR3: TGTGCCAGCAGTGGTTTGGGACAGGGGGCCTCCGAGCAGTACTTC. This translates into CASSGLGQGASEQYF.

This clone was observed a few times. The chain carries TRBV6-2 or TRBV6-3 and TRBJ1-1, with D possibly TRBD1 on 5 matching bases. The germline V gene encodes CDR1 MNHEY and CDR2 SVGEGT. V shed 9 bases and J shed 1 base, with 15 bases lying between them. CDR3 length equals 14 residues. CDR3 in amino acids: CASRYVGGNTEAFF. The CDR3 DNA reads TGTGCCAGTAGGTACGTCGGGGGGAACACTGAAGCTTTCTTT.

V gene TRBV7-2 combines with J gene TRBJ1-4; no clear D. The length of the CDR3 is 15 residues. CDR1 and CDR2 from the germline V gene are SGHTA and FQGNSA. Trimming took off 3 bases at V and 5 bases at J, with 13 bases between the two ends. CDR3 region: CASSFSAGLNEKLFF. DNA of the CDR3: TGTGCCAGCAGCTTTTCGGCAGGTCTAAATGAAAAACTGTTTTTT.

As DNA, the CDR3 is TGTGCCATCAGTGAGTCAGGACAGGGTACGTACGAGCAGTACTTC. Protein sequence: CAISESGQGTYEQYF. The chain recombines TRBV10-3 with TRBJ2-7; 8 bases align to TRBD1. Germline values: CDR1 ENHRY, CDR2 SYGVKD. Trimming removed 0 bases from V and 4 bases from J; junction bases left unmatched: 5. The CDR3 is 15 amino acids.